The clone carrying this T cell receptor beta chain has a handful of counts. CDR3 length: 14 amino acids. CDR1 and CDR2 (germline): MDHEN, SYDVKM. V shed 10 bases, J shed 3 bases, and the junction held 8 bases outside the gene matches. Some clones are missing from TCRdb's copy, which holds only in-frame ones; the method was immunoSEQ multiplex PCR. The table has 35,000 to 45,000 clones, 60% to 80% seen once. The sample originates from a study of blood T cell repertoires in COVID-19. Sequenced sample: peripheral blood. This sequence was found in a woman of 80 years or more with acute or convalescent COVID-19. The rearrangement uses TRBV28 and TRBJ1-5; 8 nucleotides match TRBD1. Here the CDR3 reads CATRDRRFNQPQHF. The CDR3 DNA reads as TGTGCCACCAGGGACAGGCGGTTCAATCAGCCCCAGCATTTT.